The 10 T cell receptor beta chains in this list originate from one sample, sequenced in a study of CD8+ T cells in alopecia areata (dated by TCRdb to 2016 to 2019). The time point label corresponds to: baseline before oral tofacitinib. The method was the immunoSEQ multiplex PCR assay. For TCR sequencing, RNA was extracted from every sample and reverse transcribed into cDNA to serve as template. In TCRdb, the immuneACCESS table is reduced to in-frame sequences with V and J assigned. These tables do not hold every clone; where another copy was compared, an unresolved V gene accounts for under half, and the others remain unexplained. This sample lists under 70,000 clones; around 96% were detected once. The top ten clones comprise about 26% of the sample. Specimen: CD8+ T cells sorted from blood, collected at week 0. The receptors here all came from a human donor with alopecia areata.

The chain carries TRBV18 and TRBJ2-2; 7 positions match TRBD1. Germline values: CDR1 KGHSH, CDR2 LQKENI. The V and J ends lost 0 bases and 6 bases, in that order; junction bases with no gene match: 7. The CDR3 is 16 residues long. For the CDR3, the DNA is TGTGCCAGCTCACCACCGAGGAACAGGGGACCCGGGGAGCTGTTTTTT. This codes for CASSPPRNRGPGELFF.

The V call is TRBV6-1, the J call TRBJ2-7; no definite D call. The CDR3 is made up of 15 amino acids. The V end was cut by 0 bases, the J end by 2 bases, with 11 bases between. The V gene's germline CDR1 is MNHNS and CDR2 SASEGT. CDR3 residues: CASSEAGSQTYEQYF. The CDR3 region has the DNA TGTGCCAGCAGTGAAGCCGGGTCACAGACCTACGAGCAGTACTTC.

The chain's CDR3 is CASSSGIYGYTF. CDR3 nucleotides: TGTGCCAGCAGTTCAGGGATCTATGGCTACACCTTC. The chain carries TRBV6-8 and TRBJ1-2, with a weak D call TRBD1 (5 bases). V was clipped by 4 bases and J by 4 bases, with 7 bases between them. There are 12 residues in the CDR3. Germline V gene data show CDR1 as MNHGY and CDR2 as SAAAGT.

V gene TRBV6-5 combines with J gene TRBJ2-1; D might be TRBD1 (6 bases). Germline values: CDR1 MNHEY, CDR2 SVGAGI. The CDR3 contains 15 residues. The V end lost 2 bases, the J end lost 7 bases, and 15 bases lay between the germline ends. The CDR3 region is CASSYEGFQGNEQFF. In DNA form, the CDR3 reads TGTGCCAGCAGTTACGAGGGGTTCCAGGGGAATGAGCAGTTCTTC.

The chain carries TRBV21-1 and TRBJ2-7; the table assigns TRBD1, which was not confirmed against the DNA. TRBV21-1 has pseudogene status. The CDR3 extends over 15 amino acids. The CDR3 loop is CASSNTRDRGYEQYF. The CDR3 region has the DNA TGTGCCAGCAGCAATACCCGGGACAGGGGGTACGAGCAGTACTTC.

The chain links TRBV5-4 to TRBJ2-1; D is perhaps TRBD1 or TRBD2 (5 bases each). Germline CDR1 SGHNT, CDR2 YYREEE (reference sequence). V was pared by 6 bases and J by 7 bases, with 20 bases between. The CDR3 spans 15 residues. The CDR3 DNA reads TGTGCCAGCACCCGGGGCAGCCCGGCGAAAAATGAGCAGTTCTTC. Protein: CASTRGSPAKNEQFF.

This clone was seen just once. This rearrangement joins TRBV7-9 to TRBJ1-1; D might be TRBD1 (5 bases). This CDR3 comprises 14 residues. Germline loops: CDR1 SEHNR, CDR2 FQNEAQ (reference sequence). V was pared by 4 bases and J by 3 bases, with 12 bases between. The chain's CDR3 is CASSSYRGDTEAFF. The CDR3 coding sequence is TGTGCCAGCAGCTCCTACCGAGGGGACACTGAAGCTTTCTTT.

This rearrangement joins TRBV7-8 to TRBJ2-3; perhaps D is TRBD1 or TRBD2 (6 bases each). Between the trimmed V and J ends, which lost 4 bases and 9 bases, there was a span of 20 bases. CDR3 length: 15 residues. In germline, CDR1 is SGHVS, CDR2 FQNEAQ. CDR3 in DNA: TGTGCCAGCAGCTCTCCCCTCGTGGGGGGCATAACGCAGTATTTT. It specifies CASSSPLVGGITQYF. Complete variable domain (other parts from reference TRBV7-8 and TRBJ2-3): GAGVSQSPRYKVAKRGQDVALRCDPISGHVSLFWYQQALGQGPEFLTYFQNEAQLDKSGLPSDRFFAERPEGSVSTLKIQRTQQEDSAVYLCASSSPLVGGITQYFGPGTRLTVL.

This chain links TRBV5-1 with TRBJ2-7; 7 bases map to TRBD1. This CDR3 region has 17 residues. Losses at the gene ends were 4 bases for V and 2 bases for J; bases not matched to a gene: 15. Germline V gene sequence: CDR1 SGHRS, CDR2 YFSETQ. The DNA of the CDR3 is TGCGCCAGCAGCCCGTCCCCCAACAGGGGTTCGACCTACGAGCAGTACTTC. The encoded protein is CASSPSPNRGSTYEQYF.

The chain joins TRBV10-3 to TRBJ2-3; 8 bases are shared with TRBD1. V gave up 4 bases and J gave up 2 bases; unmatched junction bases: 2. The germline V gene has CDR1 ENHRY and CDR2 SYGVKD. The CDR3 sequence is 14 residues long. The CDR3 spells CAISGDRFTDTQYF. CDR3 coding DNA: TGTGCCATCAGTGGGGACAGGTTCACAGATACGCAGTATTTT.